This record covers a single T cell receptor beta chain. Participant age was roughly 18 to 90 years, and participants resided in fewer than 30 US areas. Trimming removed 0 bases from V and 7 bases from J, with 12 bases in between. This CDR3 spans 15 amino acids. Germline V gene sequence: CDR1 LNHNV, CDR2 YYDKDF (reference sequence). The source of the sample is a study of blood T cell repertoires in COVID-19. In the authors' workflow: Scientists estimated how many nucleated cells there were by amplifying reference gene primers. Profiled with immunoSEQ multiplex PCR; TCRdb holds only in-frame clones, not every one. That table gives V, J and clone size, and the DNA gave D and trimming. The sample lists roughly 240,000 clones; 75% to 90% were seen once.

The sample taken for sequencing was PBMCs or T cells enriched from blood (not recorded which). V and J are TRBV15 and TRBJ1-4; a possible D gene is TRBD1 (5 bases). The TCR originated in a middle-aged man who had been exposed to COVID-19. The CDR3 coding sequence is TGTGCCACCAGCAGAGATGGCCGGGGGTTTGAAAAACTGTTTTTT. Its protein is CATSRDGRGFEKLFF.